The present T cell receptor (beta chain) was sequenced within a study of shared clonotypes between healthy human individuals. Broader study findings: Large sequencing depth failed to make sorted-subset sequencing complete, rarefaction showed.

This clone has only a few counts. Its target is not known. Some clones are missing from TCRdb's copy, which holds only in-frame ones; the method was immunoSEQ multiplex PCR. Among approximately 530,000 clones, 90% to 96% were seen once, and the ten largest hold 0.06%. Sequenced material: naive CD4+ T cells sorted from blood. Subset described: CD45RA+ positively selected. This clonotype originated in a woman in her 30s in good health.

DNA of the CDR3: TGTGCCAGCTCACCACAAGCAGGTGAGCAGTTCTTC. Its translation is CASSPQAGEQFF. The chain recombines TRBV18 with TRBJ2-1; the D is unclear. Germline CDR1 is KGHSH and CDR2 is LQKENI. The length of the CDR3 is 12 residues. V was trimmed by 1 base and J by 9 bases, leaving 7 bases between them.